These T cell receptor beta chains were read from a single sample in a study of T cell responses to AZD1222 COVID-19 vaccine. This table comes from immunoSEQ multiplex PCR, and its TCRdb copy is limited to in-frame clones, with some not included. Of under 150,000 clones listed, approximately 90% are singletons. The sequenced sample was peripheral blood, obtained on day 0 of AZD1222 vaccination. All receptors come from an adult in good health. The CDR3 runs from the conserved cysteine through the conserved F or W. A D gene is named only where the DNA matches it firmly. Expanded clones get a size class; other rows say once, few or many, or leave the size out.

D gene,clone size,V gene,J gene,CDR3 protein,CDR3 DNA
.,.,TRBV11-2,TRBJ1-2,CASSLDGVYGYTF,TGTGCCAGCAGCTTAGATGGGGTGTATGGCTACACCTTC
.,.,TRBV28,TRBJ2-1,CASSLYYREQFF,TGTGCCAGCAGTTTGTACTACCGTGAGCAGTTCTTC
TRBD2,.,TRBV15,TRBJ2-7,CATSNPGTSGSHEQYF,TGTGCCACCAGCAATCCCGGGACTAGCGGGAGCCACGAGCAGTACTTC
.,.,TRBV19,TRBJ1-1,CASKKLTEAFF,TGTGCCAGTAAAAAGCTGACTGAAGCTTTCTTT
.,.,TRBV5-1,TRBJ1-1,CASSSPPEGVSEAFF,TGCGCCAGCAGCTCGCCCCCGGAGGGGGTAAGTGAAGCTTTCTTT
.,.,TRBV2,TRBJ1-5,CASSENQGSQPQHF,TGTGCCAGCAGTGAAAACCAGGGTTCTCAGCCCCAGCATTTT
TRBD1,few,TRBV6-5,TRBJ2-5,CASRDRGKQETQYF,TGTGCCAGCAGGGACAGGGGGAAGCAAGAGACCCAGTACTTC
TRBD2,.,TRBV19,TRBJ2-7,CASSSASGDYEQYF,TGTGCCAGTAGTAGTGCTAGCGGGGACTACGAGCAGTACTTC
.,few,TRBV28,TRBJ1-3,CASSFSGSGNTIYF,TGTGCCAGCAGTTTCTCGGGGTCTGGAAACACCATATATTTT
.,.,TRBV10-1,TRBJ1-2,CASSEDGYGYTF,TGCGCCAGCAGTGAGGATGGCTATGGCTACACCTTC
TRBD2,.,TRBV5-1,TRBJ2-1,CASSFLAGGYEQFF,TGCGCCAGCAGCTTTCTAGCGGGAGGTTATGAGCAGTTCTTC
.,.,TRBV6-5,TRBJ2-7,CASRDREMYEQYF,TGTGCCAGCAGAGATCGGGAGATGTACGAGCAGTACTTC
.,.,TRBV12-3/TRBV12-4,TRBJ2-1,CASSLGSANEQFF,TGTGCCAGCAGTTTAGGGAGCGCCAATGAGCAGTTCTTC
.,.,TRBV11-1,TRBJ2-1,CASSFPRGPYNEQFF,TGTGCCAGCAGCTTCCCGAGAGGGCCATATAATGAGCAGTTCTTC
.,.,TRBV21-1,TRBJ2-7,CASSKARRDRGPTYEQYF,TGTGCCAGCAGCAAAGCTCGTAGGGACAGGGGCCCTACCTACGAGCAGTACTTC
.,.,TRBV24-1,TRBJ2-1,CATSDLRNEQFF,TGTGCCACCAGTGATTTGAGGAATGAGCAGTTCTTC
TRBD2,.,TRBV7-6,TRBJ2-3,CASSFRLAGASSTDTQYF,TGTGCCAGCAGCTTCAGACTAGCGGGGGCCTCTAGCACAGATACGCAGTATTTT
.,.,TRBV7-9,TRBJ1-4,CASSSPGPPNEKLFF,TGTGCCAGCAGCTCCCCCGGGCCCCCTAATGAAAAACTGTTTTTT
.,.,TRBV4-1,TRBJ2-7,CASSQEDWSSYEQYF,TGCGCCAGCAGCCAAGAGGACTGGAGCTCCTACGAGCAGTACTTC
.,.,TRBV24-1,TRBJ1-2,CATSIQGFLSGYTF,TGTGCCACCAGTATACAGGGCTTTCTCTCGGGCTACACCTTC
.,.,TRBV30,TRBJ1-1,CAWSVRNTEAFF,TGTGCCTGGAGTGTAAGGAACACTGAAGCTTTCTTT
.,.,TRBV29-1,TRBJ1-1,CSVDWLPPEAFF,TGCAGCGTTGACTGGCTCCCGCCTGAAGCTTTCTTT
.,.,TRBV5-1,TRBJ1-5,CASSLRGDRNQPQHF,TGCGCCAGCAGCTTAAGGGGGGACCGAAATCAGCCCCAGCATTTT
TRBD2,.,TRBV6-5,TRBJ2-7,CASTPRLAGVVEQYF,TGTGCCAGCACCCCAAGACTAGCGGGAGTGGTCGAGCAGTACTTC
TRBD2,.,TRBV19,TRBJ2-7,CASSWGLAGEGYEQYF,TGTGCCAGTAGTTGGGGACTAGCGGGAGAAGGGTACGAGCAGTACTTC
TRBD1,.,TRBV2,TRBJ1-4,CASSEGQGTNEKLFF,TGTGCCAGCAGTGAGGGACAGGGGACTAATGAAAAACTGTTTTTT